Included here is one T cell receptor beta chain sequence, with context. This CDR3 is 16 amino acids long. With V trimmed by 5 bases and J by 0 bases, 7 bases remained unmatched. Germline V gene lookup returns CDR1 GTSNPN and CDR2 SVGIG (reference sequence). Original processing methods: Reference gene primer amplification gave estimated nucleated cell counts. Assay used: immunoSEQ multiplex PCR; TCRdb lists only in-frame clones, some missing. The DNA was the basis for D and trimming; V, J and clone size are from that table. Here the sample spans 200,000 or so clones, approximately 83% being singletons. The sample comes from a study of blood T cell repertoires in COVID-19. Study-level background: Collection of acute and convalescent COVID-19 samples took place in the United States, Italy and Spain.

The clonotype originates from a human donor with active or convalescent COVID-19. The donor label of this sample is uncertain. The rearrangement links TRBV30 to TRBJ2-6; 7 bases are shared with TRBD1. Specimen: peripheral blood. CDR3 bases: TGTGCCTGGGGAGACAGGGCCCTCTCTGGGGCCAACGTCCTGACTTTC. It yields the protein CAWGDRALSGANVLTF.